Listed below are T cell receptor beta chains from one sample, sequenced in a study of response to subunit inactivated influenza vaccine. Using its own MiXCR run on the RT-PCR reads, TCRdb lists one record per CDR3 protein. The sample lists about 480,000 distinct CDR3 sequences, approximately 13% occurring once. Here the sequenced sample was PBMCs from blood, taken roughly 45 days after vaccination. These TCRs come from a man in his fifties who received an inactivated influenza vaccine. Each CDR3 is given with its conserved first and last residue. The order of the fields is J gene, clone size, D gene, V gene, CDR3 protein, CDR3 DNA. A D gene is named only where the DNA matches it firmly. Part of the rows lack a size; the others show once, few, many or a class for expanded clones.

J: TRBJ1-6
size: .
D: TRBD1
V: TRBV5-5
CDR3: CASSLSRLQGGDSPLHF
DNA: TGTGCCAGCAGCTTGTCTCGTCTTCAGGGGGGAGATTCACCCCTCCACTTT

J: TRBJ2-1
size: many
D: TRBD2
V: TRBV4-3
CDR3: CASSQVAGGNEQFF
DNA: TGCGCCAGCAGCCAAGTTGCGGGGGGGAATGAGCAGTTCTTC

J: TRBJ2-7
size: few
D: .
V: TRBV5-6
CDR3: CASSLGSSGEQYF
DNA: TGTGCCAGCAGCTTAGGGTCCAGCGGCGAGCAGTACTTC

J: TRBJ1-1
size: .
D: .
V: TRBV12-3/TRBV12-4
CDR3: CASSLEVPGAFF
DNA: TGTGCCAGCAGTTTAGAGGTGCCTGGCGCTTTCTTT

J: TRBJ2-4
size: many
D: .
V: TRBV7-9
CDR3: CASSLQQNIQYF
DNA: TGTGCCAGCAGCTTACAACAAAACATTCAGTACTTC

J: TRBJ2-5
size: once
D: .
V: TRBV7-8
CDR3: CASVGTSQETQYF
DNA: TGTGCCAGCGTAGGGACGAGCCAAGAGACCCAGTACTTC

J: TRBJ2-3
size: .
D: TRBD1
V: TRBV11-1
CDR3: CASSPGTGALPGADTQYF
DNA: TGTGCCAGCAGCCCTGGGACAGGGGCTCTCCCCGGGGCAGATACGCAGTATTTT

J: TRBJ2-6
size: .
D: TRBD1
V: TRBV14
CDR3: CASSQPGQGANGANVLTF
DNA: TGTGCCAGCAGCCAACCGGGACAGGGGGCTAATGGGGCCAACGTCCTGACTTTC

J: TRBJ2-2
size: .
D: .
V: TRBV7-3
CDR3: CASSPGVGTGELFF
DNA: TGTGCCAGCAGTCCCGGGGTAGGAACCGGGGAGCTGTTTTTT

J: TRBJ2-1
size: .
D: .
V: TRBV11-3
CDR3: CASSGRSADYNEQFF
DNA: TGTGCCAGCAGTGGTCGTAGCGCTGACTACAATGAGCAGTTCTTC

J: TRBJ2-2
size: .
D: .
V: TRBV12-5
CDR3: CASGLGETGELFF
DNA: TGTGCTAGTGGTTTGGGGGAAACCGGGGAGCTGTTTTTT

J: TRBJ2-5
size: .
D: .
V: TRBV24-1
CDR3: CATSAGLPETQYF
DNA: TGTGCCACCAGTGCGGGACTTCCAGAGACCCAGTACTTC

J: TRBJ2-1
size: many
D: TRBD2
V: TRBV29-1
CDR3: CSARGEGMNEQFF
DNA: TGCAGCGCCCGAGGGGAGGGCATGAATGAGCAGTTCTTC

J: TRBJ2-3
size: few
D: TRBD2
V: TRBV29-1
CDR3: CSALAGGPIDTQYF
DNA: TGCAGCGCTTTAGCGGGAGGGCCGATAGATACGCAGTATTTT

J: TRBJ2-3
size: few
D: .
V: TRBV4-3
CDR3: CASSQGLTGADTQYF
DNA: TGCGCCAGCAGCCAAGGACTAACTGGGGCAGATACGCAGTATTTT

J: TRBJ2-3
size: few
D: .
V: TRBV11-2
CDR3: CASSLDFGGASTDTQYF
DNA: TGTGCCAGCAGCTTAGATTTTGGGGGTGCTAGCACAGATACGCAGTATTTT

J: TRBJ2-3
size: .
D: .
V: TRBV7-2
CDR3: CASSISSDTQYF
DNA: TGTGCCAGCAGCATCAGTTCGGATACGCAGTATTTT

J: TRBJ1-5
size: .
D: TRBD1
V: TRBV7-2
CDR3: CASSLVGGYQPQHF
DNA: TGTGCCAGCAGCTTAGTAGGGGGCTATCAGCCCCAGCATTTT

J: TRBJ2-7
size: .
D: .
V: TRBV5-8
CDR3: CASSLGPTEQYF
DNA: TGTGCCAGCAGCTTGGGTCCGACCGAGCAGTACTTC

J: TRBJ2-5
size: few
D: .
V: TRBV4-1
CDR3: CASSRGGLGQETQYF
DNA: TGCGCCAGCAGCCGTGGGGGGCTAGGGCAAGAGACCCAGTACTTC

J: TRBJ2-7
size: .
D: .
V: TRBV4-2
CDR3: CASSQEPTRDSYEQYF
DNA: TGTGCCAGCAGCCAAGAGCCCACCCGGGACTCCTACGAGCAGTACTTC

J: TRBJ2-7
size: .
D: .
V: TRBV19
CDR3: CASSIGGGEYEQYF
DNA: TGTGCCAGTAGTATAGGTGGCGGAGAATACGAGCAGTACTTC

J: TRBJ1-2
size: few
D: .
V: TRBV7-2
CDR3: CASSLELGKGGYTF
DNA: TGTGCCAGCAGCTTAGAATTGGGGAAGGGTGGCTACACCTTC

J: TRBJ1-1
size: few
D: .
V: TRBV5-1
CDR3: CASSLETGLNTEAFF
DNA: TGCGCCAGCAGCTTGGAAACAGGCCTGAACACTGAAGCTTTCTTT

J: TRBJ2-5
size: .
D: TRBD2
V: TRBV4-3
CDR3: CASSQDRREVETQYF
DNA: TGCGCCAGCAGCCAAGATAGGCGGGAGGTGGAGACCCAGTACTTC

J: TRBJ2-1
size: few
D: .
V: TRBV6-1
CDR3: CASSTQDRNEQFF
DNA: TGTGCCAGCAGCACGCAGGATCGTAATGAGCAGTTCTTC

J: TRBJ2-7
size: many
D: .
V: TRBV7-6
CDR3: CASSLGPGSNEQYF
DNA: TGTGCCAGCAGCTTAGGGCCGGGAAGCAACGAGCAGTACTTC

J: TRBJ2-5
size: few
D: .
V: TRBV12-3/TRBV12-4
CDR3: CASSYYGGETQYF
DNA: TGTGCCAGCAGTTACTACGGAGGAGAGACCCAGTACTTC

J: TRBJ1-1
size: .
D: .
V: TRBV7-2
CDR3: CASSLGTGRSTEAFF
DNA: TGTGCCAGCAGCTTAGGAACAGGGAGGAGCACTGAAGCTTTCTTT

J: TRBJ1-1
size: .
D: .
V: TRBV6-5
CDR3: CASSPGYTEAFF
DNA: TGTGCCAGCAGCCCGGGTTACACTGAAGCTTTCTTT

J: TRBJ2-7
size: many
D: .
V: TRBV4-3
CDR3: CASSQAHGYEQYF
DNA: TGCGCCAGCAGCCAAGCCCACGGCTACGAGCAGTACTTC

J: TRBJ1-5
size: .
D: .
V: TRBV18
CDR3: CASSPGESNQPQHF
DNA: TGTGCCAGCTCACCGGGGGAGAGCAATCAGCCCCAGCATTTT

J: TRBJ2-7
size: few
D: .
V: TRBV7-7
CDR3: CASSPGPNSYEQYF
DNA: TGTGCCAGCAGTCCGGGACCAAACTCCTACGAGCAGTACTTC

J: TRBJ2-3
size: many
D: .
V: TRBV11-1
CDR3: CASSLNPLADTLTDTQYF
DNA: TGTGCCAGCAGCTTAAACCCGTTAGCGGACACCTTGACAGATACGCAGTATTTT

J: TRBJ1-1
size: .
D: .
V: TRBV10-3
CDR3: CAISASTDEAFF
DNA: TGTGCCATCAGTGCCTCGACAGATGAAGCTTTCTTT

J: TRBJ1-2
size: few
D: TRBD1
V: TRBV4-2
CDR3: CASSQNPPEAGGMNYGYTF
DNA: TGTGCCAGCAGCCAAAACCCCCCTGAGGCAGGGGGCATGAACTATGGCTACACCTTC

J: TRBJ2-1
size: few
D: .
V: TRBV20-1
CDR3: CSARIPYNEQFF
DNA: TGCAGTGCTAGAATCCCGTACAATGAGCAGTTCTTC

J: TRBJ2-7
size: few
D: TRBD2
V: TRBV19
CDR3: CASSIHPGGPYEQYF
DNA: TGTGCCAGTAGTATTCATCCGGGAGGGCCCTACGAGCAGTACTTC

J: TRBJ2-5
size: many
D: .
V: TRBV7-2
CDR3: CASSVTRRETQYF
DNA: TGTGCCAGCAGCGTGACTAGGAGAGAGACCCAGTACTTC

J: TRBJ2-7
size: few
D: .
V: TRBV4-1
CDR3: CASSQVIEGYEQYF
DNA: TGCGCCAGCAGCCAAGTTATCGAGGGCTACGAGCAGTACTTC

J: TRBJ2-5
size: .
D: TRBD1
V: TRBV18
CDR3: CASSPRGQGRGETQYF
DNA: TGTGCCAGCTCACCGCGAGGACAGGGGAGAGGCGAGACCCAGTACTTC

J: TRBJ2-5
size: .
D: TRBD2
V: TRBV6-1
CDR3: CASSVTSGGSAQYF
DNA: TGTGCCAGCAGTGTTACTAGCGGGGGCTCGGCCCAGTACTTC

J: TRBJ1-2
size: .
D: .
V: TRBV19
CDR3: CASKETFTQRDYGYTF
DNA: TGTGCCAGTAAGGAGACATTCACTCAACGTGACTATGGCTACACCTTC

J: TRBJ2-5
size: .
D: .
V: TRBV7-8
CDR3: CASIAGAGVETQYF
DNA: TGTGCCAGCATCGCTGGGGCAGGGGTGGAGACCCAGTACTTC

J: TRBJ2-1
size: .
D: TRBD1
V: TRBV29-1
CDR3: CSVGQGVLNEQFF
DNA: TGCAGCGTAGGACAGGGTGTTCTCAATGAGCAGTTCTTC

J: TRBJ1-1
size: .
D: TRBD1
V: TRBV24-1
CDR3: CATRPGGGNTEAFF
DNA: TGTGCCACCAGGCCAGGGGGAGGAAACACTGAAGCTTTCTTT

J: TRBJ2-3
size: .
D: .
V: TRBV7-2
CDR3: CASSKLEEVDTQYF
DNA: TGTGCCAGCAGCAAACTAGAGGAAGTAGATACGCAGTATTTT

J: TRBJ1-1
size: few
D: TRBD1
V: TRBV29-1
CDR3: CSSFRGTEAFF
DNA: TGCAGCTCATTCAGGGGGACTGAAGCTTTCTTT

J: TRBJ2-1
size: .
D: TRBD2
V: TRBV7-3
CDR3: CASSSDGLAGALNEQFF
DNA: TGTGCCAGCAGCTCTGATGGGCTAGCGGGAGCCCTCAATGAGCAGTTCTTC

J: TRBJ2-2
size: many
D: .
V: TRBV29-1
CDR3: CSVGGLNTGELFF
DNA: TGCAGCGTTGGGGGACTTAACACCGGGGAGCTGTTTTTT

J: TRBJ1-1
size: .
D: TRBD1
V: TRBV29-1
CDR3: CSGSDRERGTEAFF
DNA: TGCAGCGGCAGCGACAGGGAAAGAGGGACTGAAGCTTTCTTT

J: TRBJ2-5
size: .
D: TRBD2
V: TRBV18
CDR3: CASSTRLAGAETQYF
DNA: TGTGCCAGCTCAACTCGACTAGCGGGAGCAGAGACCCAGTACTTC

J: TRBJ1-6
size: few
D: TRBD1
V: TRBV20-1
CDR3: CSASGTADSPLHF
DNA: TGCAGTGCCTCCGGGACAGCAGATTCACCCCTCCACTTT

J: TRBJ2-5
size: .
D: .
V: TRBV20-1
CDR3: CSASANKETQYF
DNA: TGCAGTGCTAGTGCTAACAAGGAGACCCAGTACTTC

J: TRBJ2-7
size: few
D: .
V: TRBV29-1
CDR3: CSVKDRSSYEQYF
DNA: TGCAGCGTAAAAGACAGGTCTTCCTACGAGCAGTACTTC

J: TRBJ1-6
size: .
D: .
V: TRBV5-1
CDR3: CASSSFDSSYNSPLHF
DNA: TGCGCCAGCAGCTCGTTCGACAGCTCCTATAATTCACCCCTCCACTTT

J: TRBJ1-1
size: .
D: .
V: TRBV7-6
CDR3: CASTPLEGSEAFF
DNA: TGTGCCAGCACCCCCCTAGAGGGCTCTGAAGCTTTCTTT

J: TRBJ2-1
size: many
D: TRBD2
V: TRBV10-3
CDR3: CATRYSGVYNEQFF
DNA: TGTGCCACAAGGTATAGCGGGGTTTACAATGAGCAGTTCTTC

J: TRBJ1-6
size: many
D: .
V: TRBV5-6
CDR3: CASSPGGRLSGSPLHF
DNA: TGTGCCAGCAGTCCAGGTGGCAGACTATCCGGCTCACCCCTCCACTTT